Shown below are 11 T cell receptor beta chains from a single sample sequenced in a study of shared clonotypes between healthy human individuals. Here immunoSEQ multiplex PCR was the method, and the copy in TCRdb shows in-frame clones only, minus some. The sample includes 950,000 to 1,300,000 clones, roughly 70% seen only once; the top ten take around 1.4%. Specimen: memory CD4+ T cells sorted from blood. The subset here: CD45RA-negative fraction. All receptors derive from a man younger than 35 in good health.

This chain links TRBV6-1 with TRBJ1-4; D not certain. Germline V lookup: CDR1 MNHNS, CDR2 SASEGT. V was pared by 8 bases and J by 4 bases, with 11 bases between. The CDR3 loop spans 13 amino acids. CDR3: CASCRQSNEKLFF. The CDR3 nucleotides are TGTGCCAGCTGTCGCCAGAGTAATGAAAAACTGTTTTTT.

This clone was counted many times. The chain has TRBV7-9 and TRBJ2-5, with 9 nucleotides matching TRBD1. The V gene's germline CDR1 is SEHNR and CDR2 FQNEAQ (reference sequence). The CDR3 consists of 16 residues. After removal of 5 bases from V and 5 bases from J, the junction contained 12 bases not matched to a gene. CDR3 nucleotide sequence: TGTGCCAGCAGCCAAGGACAGGGGATGATGGGGGAGACCCAGTACTTC. It translates to CASSQGQGMMGETQYF.

The CDR3 sequence: CASSLAGGLGLPQYF. The CDR3 DNA is TGTGCCAGCAGCTTAGCCGGAGGACTAGGACTGCCCCAGTACTTC. The chain joins TRBV11-3 to TRBJ2-5; 7 bases agree with TRBD2. V was pared by 1 base and J by 9 bases, with 11 bases of the junction left unmatched. Looked up from germline, CDR1 is SGHNT and CDR2 is YENEEA. CDR3 length equals 15 residues.

The chain carries TRBV6-1 and TRBJ2-7; 8 bases are a match to TRBD1. CDR3 length: 15 amino acids. Germline CDR1 is MNHNS and CDR2 is SASEGT. The V and J ends lost 1 base and 3 bases, in that order; junction bases with no gene match: 5. CDR3 in amino acids: CASSEVTGVGYEQYF. CDR3 sequence (DNA): TGTGCCAGCAGTGAAGTGACAGGGGTTGGCTACGAGCAGTACTTC.

This clone was recorded a few times. This rearrangement joins TRBV5-1 to TRBJ1-1; possible D gene TRBD1, 5 bases. Germline V gives CDR1 SGHRS, CDR2 YFSETQ. V lost 2 bases and J 1 base, leaving 9 bases between the germline ends. This CDR3 is 14 amino acids long. The CDR3 sequence: CASSFSGPNTEAFF. CDR3 coding DNA: TGCGCCAGCAGCTTCTCGGGGCCGAACACTGAAGCTTTCTTT.

The V call is TRBV18, the J call TRBJ2-7, with D possibly being TRBD2 (5 bases). There are 14 residues in the CDR3. Trimming shortened V by 3 bases and J by 9 bases, and 18 bases separated the two germline ends. Germline CDR1 KGHSH, CDR2 LQKENI. The CDR3 region is CASSPSGSTLGQYF. CDR3 bases: TGTGCCAGCTCACCCAGCGGATCCACGCTGGGGCAGTACTTC.

This clone was seen only once. The genes are TRBV18 and TRBJ2-5; 8 nucleotides agree with TRBD2. With 3 bases clipped from V and 2 bases from J, the junction kept 11 bases outside the gene matches. The CDR3 consists of 17 residues. The germline V gene encodes CDR1 KGHSH and CDR2 LQKENI. The CDR3: CASSPYAVAGSQETQYF. The CDR3 DNA reads as TGTGCCAGCTCACCGTACGCGGTAGCGGGGAGTCAAGAGACCCAGTACTTC.

This chain joins TRBV5-4 and TRBJ1-3; 8 bases match TRBD1. V was clipped by 4 bases and J by 0 bases; unmatched bases: 6. CDR1 is SGHNT and CDR2 is YYREEE in the germline V gene (reference sequence). The CDR3 contains 16 residues. The CDR3 here is CASSPDREGSGNTIYF. The CDR3 coding sequence is TGTGCCAGCAGCCCGGACAGGGAAGGCTCTGGAAACACCATATATTTT.

This clone was picked up a small number of times. The chain joins TRBV28 to TRBJ1-6; 9 bases fit TRBD1. The V gene end was trimmed by 5 bases and the J gene end by 7 bases; junction bases not matched to a gene: 6. This CDR3 is 15 amino acids long. The germline V gene encodes CDR1 MDHEN and CDR2 SYDVKM. The CDR3 spells CASSIPGTGNSPLHF. The CDR3 coding sequence is TGTGCCAGCAGTATCCCAGGGACAGGGAATTCACCCCTCCACTTT.

The rearrangement uses TRBV2 and TRBJ1-6, with D possibly TRBD1 on 5 matching bases. CDR1 and CDR2 (germline): SNHLY, FYNNEI. The CDR3 runs to 13 residues. V gave up 6 bases and J gave up 10 bases, with 13 bases separating them. CDR3 residues: CASRRDPVSPLHF. The CDR3 DNA follows: TGTGCCAGCAGAAGGGACCCTGTATCACCCCTCCACTTT.

The CDR3 protein is CASSGTVENTEAFF. The CDR3 DNA reads as TGTGCCAGCAGTGGGACAGTGGAGAACACTGAAGCTTTCTTT. The rearrangement joins TRBV6-6 to TRBJ1-1; TRBD1 matches at 7 bases. From germline, CDR1 is MNHNY and CDR2 SVGAGI (reference sequence). J lost 1 base, V lost 5 bases, and 4 bases had no gene match. The CDR3 consists of 14 residues.